The 15 T cell receptor beta chains presented below share a single source sample, sequenced in a study of T cells in narcolepsy. Assay: immunoSEQ multiplex PCR; the TCRdb copy retains only in-frame clones and omits some. Found here are about 30,000 clones, about four fifths of them singletons; the top ten hold 0.9% to 1.2%. The sample consisted of CD45RA- memory CD4+ T cells from PBMCs. These receptors were collected from a human donor with narcolepsy.

The chain employs TRBV6-5 and TRBJ2-2; D gene unclear. CDR3 length: 12 residues. Germline CDR1 reads MNHEY; CDR2 reads SVGAGI. With 4 bases removed from V and 5 bases from J, the gap between germline ends came to 5 bases. The DNA for the CDR3 is TGTGCCAGCAGTTCTCTAACCGGGGAGCTGTTTTTT. Its protein is CASSSLTGELFF.

The CDR3 nucleotides are TGTGCCAGCAGCGTAGTTTTGGACGGCGAGCAGTACTTC. This codes for CASSVVLDGEQYF. The V and J genes are TRBV9 and TRBJ2-5, with D unresolved. The end of the DNA aligns better with TRBJ2-7, so the J call may be wrong. Germline V CDR1 and CDR2: SGDLS, YYNGEE. The CDR3 consists of 13 residues.

This clone was detected a few times. Other DNA sequences in the same sample also yield this CDR3. The CDR3 nucleotides are TGCGCCAGCAGCCCGGGACAGGGGTTGGCCGGGGAGCTGTTTTTT. Encoded protein: CASSPGQGLAGELFF. This sequence joins TRBV5-1 and TRBJ2-2, with 10 bases matching TRBD1. Germline assignment: CDR1 SGHRS and CDR2 YFSETQ. V was clipped by 4 bases and J by 6 bases; unmatched bases: 6. The CDR3 covers 15 residues.

V and J are TRBV4-2 and TRBJ2-3; D is possibly TRBD2 (6 bases). The V gene lost 0 bases and the J gene lost 3 bases, with 10 bases spanning the gap. The CDR3 runs to 15 residues. Looked up from germline, CDR1 is LGHNA and CDR2 is YNFKEQ. The CDR3: CASSQDPGVTDTQYF. CDR3 sequence (DNA): TGTGCCAGCAGCCAAGATCCGGGGGTAACAGATACGCAGTATTTT.

CDR3 amino acids: CASSSSTGANVLTF. CDR3 sequence (DNA): TGTGCCAGCAGTTCTAGCACTGGGGCCAACGTCCTGACTTTC. V is TRBV28 and J is TRBJ2-6; D possibly corresponds to TRBD2 (5 bases). The CDR3 length is 14 residues. V lost 4 bases, J lost 2 bases, and 6 bases lay in between. Germline V gene data show CDR1 as MDHEN and CDR2 as SYDVKM.

The chain combines TRBV11-3 with TRBJ2-1; TRBD2 aligns across 10 bases. The trim removed 2 bases at V and 10 bases at J, leaving 11 bases unmatched. The CDR3 loop spans 16 amino acids. CDR1 SGHNT and CDR2 YENEEA come from the germline V gene. CDR3 in amino acids: CASSLTPSSGREEQFF. In DNA form, the CDR3 reads TGTGCCAGCAGCTTAACACCCTCTAGCGGGAGAGAAGAGCAGTTCTTC.

The sample holds a few counts of this clone. The chain uses TRBV4-1 and TRBJ2-7; 15 bases line up with TRBD2. CDR1 is MGHRA and CDR2 is YSYEKL in the germline V gene. V lost 3 bases to trimming and J lost 0 bases; unmatched junction nucleotides: 9. The CDR3 totals 19 residues. The CDR3 protein is CASSHPGLAGGPLSYEQYF. DNA for the CDR3: TGCGCCAGCAGCCATCCAGGACTAGCGGGAGGGCCCCTCTCCTACGAGCAGTACTTC.

The CDR3 spells CASSFGQGFYEQYF. CDR3 sequence (DNA): TGTGCCAGCAGTTTCGGACAGGGTTTCTACGAGCAGTACTTC. This rearrangement joins TRBV7-2 to TRBJ2-7, with 8 bases fitting TRBD1. From germline, CDR1 is SGHTA and CDR2 FQGNSA. This CDR3 is 14 amino acids long. V was clipped by 6 bases and J by 3 bases; unmatched bases: 7.

This clone was counted a few times. The chain couples TRBV18 to TRBJ2-2; perhaps D is TRBD1 or TRBD2 (5 bases each). Trimming took 6 bases from V and 5 from J, leaving 16 bases between them. Germline CDR1 reads KGHSH; CDR2 reads LQKENI. The CDR3 loop spans 15 amino acids. CDR3 sequence (DNA): TGTGCCAGCTCCCCTCGGGGCCCCGTAACCGGGGAGCTGTTTTTT. The encoded protein is CASSPRGPVTGELFF.

This clone turned up a few times. The chain employs TRBV4-2 and TRBJ2-5, with 10 bases fitting TRBD2. The CDR3 is made up of 16 amino acids. V lost 9 bases and J lost 3; bases outside the gene matches: 13. The germline V gene encodes CDR1 LGHNA and CDR2 YNFKEQ. In DNA, the CDR3 is TGTGCCAGTCCGACGTCTAGCGGGAGCGGGGAAGAGACCCAGTACTTC. This gives the protein CASPTSSGSGEETQYF.

The V and J genes are TRBV5-6 and TRBJ2-7; 9 bases line up with TRBD2. The V and J ends lost 0 bases and 5 bases, in that order; junction bases with no gene match: 9. This CDR3 spans 16 amino acids. Per germline, CDR1 SGHDT and CDR2 YYEEEE. The CDR3 DNA is TGTGCCAGCAGCTTGGCCAATGCGGGAGGGCCCCACGAGCAGTACTTC. It codes for CASSLANAGGPHEQYF.

This clone came up a few times. V usage is TRBV5-1 and J usage is TRBJ2-1; possibly TRBD1 for D (5 bases). This CDR3 spans 14 amino acids. Germline V gives CDR1 SGHRS, CDR2 YFSETQ. Trimming left V 4 bases short and J 4 bases short, with 12 bases between. The CDR3 DNA sequence: TGCGCCAGCAGCCCCGACAGCCCTTACAATGAGCAGTTCTTC. Amino acid sequence: CASSPDSPYNEQFF.

This chain connects TRBV9 to TRBJ1-1; D is unresolved. Germline CDR1 SGDLS, CDR2 YYNGEE. V was pared by 0 bases and J by 1 base, with 4 bases between. The CDR3 runs to 13 residues. DNA of the CDR3: TGTGCCAGCAGCGTAGCCCAGAACACTGAAGCTTTCTTT. Protein product: CASSVAQNTEAFF.

The gene calls are TRBV5-1 and TRBJ2-1; D is possibly TRBD1 or TRBD2 (6 bases each). With 6 bases removed from V and 5 bases from J, the gap between germline ends came to 18 bases. Germline CDR1 SGHRS, CDR2 YFSETQ. The CDR3 spans 15 residues. The CDR3 coding sequence is TGCGCCAGCACTAAGGGGGTGGCGGGAAACAATGAGCAGTTCTTC. Its protein product is CASTKGVAGNNEQFF.

The chain uses TRBV4-1 and TRBJ2-7; TRBD2 matches 11 bases. The length of the CDR3 is 17 residues. Germline values: CDR1 MGHRA, CDR2 YSYEKL. The trim removed 4 bases at V and 1 base at J, leaving 9 bases unmatched. The chain's CDR3 is CASSPSGTSGPSYEQYF. In nucleotides, the CDR3 is TGCGCCAGCAGCCCGTCCGGGACTAGCGGTCCATCCTACGAGCAGTACTTC.